This TCR beta chain was found in a study of regulatory T cells in long-lasting Graves disease. For TCR beta, libraries came from iRepertoire HTBI primers and Arm-PCR of CDR3 regions. A single record per CDR3 protein comes from TCRdb applying MiXCR to the multiplex PCR reads. The table has 400,000 to 550,000 distinct CDR3 sequences, roughly 15% seen once. The germline CDR1 and CDR2 sequences are SGDLS and YYNGEE. The CDR3 has 16 residues. V lost 0 bases to trimming and J lost 0 bases, with 10 bases between them. Time point defined: newly diagnosed GD, antithyroid drugs for less than 3 months. Isolated PBMC RNA provided the starting material for the TCR library. There are a few counts of this clonotype. The same sample was also used in a study of T cells in Graves' hyperthyroidism and ophthalmopathy.

The sequencing here drew on peripheral blood mononuclear cells (PBMCs), taken at new diagnosis, from a patient treated with antithyroid drugs. V is TRBV9 and J is TRBJ1-3; tentative D call: TRBD1 (5 bases). The receptor's source is a woman in her late teens or twenties with Graves disease. For the CDR3, the DNA is TGTGCCAGCAGCGTAGACGTGACAGACTCTGGAAACACCATATATTTT. Translated, it gives CASSVDVTDSGNTIYF.